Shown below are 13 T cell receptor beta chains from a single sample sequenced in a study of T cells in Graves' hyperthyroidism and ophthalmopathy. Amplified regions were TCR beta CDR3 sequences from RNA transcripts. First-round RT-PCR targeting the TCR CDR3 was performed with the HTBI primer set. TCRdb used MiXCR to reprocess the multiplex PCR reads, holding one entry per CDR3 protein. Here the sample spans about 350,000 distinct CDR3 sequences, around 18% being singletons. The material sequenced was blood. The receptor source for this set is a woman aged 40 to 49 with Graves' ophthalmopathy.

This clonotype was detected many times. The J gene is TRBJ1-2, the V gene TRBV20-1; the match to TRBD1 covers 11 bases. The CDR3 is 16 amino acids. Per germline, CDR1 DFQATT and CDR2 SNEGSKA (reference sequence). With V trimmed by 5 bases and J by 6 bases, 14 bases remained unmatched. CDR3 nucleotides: TGCAGTGCTCGGCCCGGGACAGGGGGTTATAAGGATGGCTACACCTTC. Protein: CSARPGTGGYKDGYTF.

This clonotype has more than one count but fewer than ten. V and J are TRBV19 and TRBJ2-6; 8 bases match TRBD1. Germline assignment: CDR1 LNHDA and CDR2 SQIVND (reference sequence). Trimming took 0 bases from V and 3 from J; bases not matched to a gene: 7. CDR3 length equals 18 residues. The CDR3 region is CASSIDQGAVSGANVLTF. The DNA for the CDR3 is TGTGCCAGTAGTATAGATCAGGGGGCGGTTAGTGGGGCCAACGTCCTGACTTTC.

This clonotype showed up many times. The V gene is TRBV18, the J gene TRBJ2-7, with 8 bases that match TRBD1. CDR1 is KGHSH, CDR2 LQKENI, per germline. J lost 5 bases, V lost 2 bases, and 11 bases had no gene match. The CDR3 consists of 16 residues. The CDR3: CASSPGTKTGADEQYF. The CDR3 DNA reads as TGTGCCAGCTCACCAGGGACGAAGACAGGGGCAGACGAGCAGTACTTC.

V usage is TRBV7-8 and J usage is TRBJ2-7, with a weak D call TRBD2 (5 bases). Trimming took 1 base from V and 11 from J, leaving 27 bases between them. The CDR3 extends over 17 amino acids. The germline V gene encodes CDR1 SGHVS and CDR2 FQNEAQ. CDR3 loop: CASSLEVRETSPFREYF. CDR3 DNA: TGTGCCAGCAGCTTAGAAGTTAGGGAGACATCCCCTTTTCGTGAGTACTTC.

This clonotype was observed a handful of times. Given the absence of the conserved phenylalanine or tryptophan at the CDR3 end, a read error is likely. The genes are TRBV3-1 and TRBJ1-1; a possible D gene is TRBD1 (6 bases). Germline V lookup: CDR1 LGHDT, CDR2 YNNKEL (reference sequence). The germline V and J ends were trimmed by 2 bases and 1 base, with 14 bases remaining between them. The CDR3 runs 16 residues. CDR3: CASSQTAGGGNTEAFL. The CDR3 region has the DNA TGTGCCAGCAGCCAAACTGCGGGAGGGGGGAACACTGAAGCTTTCCTT.

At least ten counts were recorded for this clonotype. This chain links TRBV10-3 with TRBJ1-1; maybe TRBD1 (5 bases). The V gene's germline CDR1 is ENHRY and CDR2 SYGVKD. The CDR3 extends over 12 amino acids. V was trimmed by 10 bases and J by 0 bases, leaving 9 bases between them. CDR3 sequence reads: CATRDLNTEAFF. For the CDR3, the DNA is TGTGCCACCAGGGATCTGAACACTGAAGCTTTCTTT.

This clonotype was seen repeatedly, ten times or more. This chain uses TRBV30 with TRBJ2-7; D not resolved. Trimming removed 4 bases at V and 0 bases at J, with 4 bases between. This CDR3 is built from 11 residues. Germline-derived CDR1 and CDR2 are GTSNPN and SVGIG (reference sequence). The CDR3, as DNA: TGTGCCTGGACAGACTCCTACGAGCAGTACTTC. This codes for CAWTDSYEQYF.

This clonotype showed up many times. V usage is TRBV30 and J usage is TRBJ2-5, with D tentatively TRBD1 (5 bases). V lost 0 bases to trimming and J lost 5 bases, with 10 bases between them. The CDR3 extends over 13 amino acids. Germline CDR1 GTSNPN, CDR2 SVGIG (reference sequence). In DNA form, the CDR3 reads TGTGCCTGGAGTGTGGGTGGGGCGGAGACCCAGTACTTC. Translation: CAWSVGGAETQYF. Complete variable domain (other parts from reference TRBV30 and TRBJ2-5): SQTIHQWPATLVQPVGSPLSLECTVEGTSNPNLYWYRQAAGRGLQLLFYSVGIGQISSEVPQNLSASRPQDRQFILSSKKLLLSDSGFYLCAWSVGGAETQYFGPGTRLLVL.

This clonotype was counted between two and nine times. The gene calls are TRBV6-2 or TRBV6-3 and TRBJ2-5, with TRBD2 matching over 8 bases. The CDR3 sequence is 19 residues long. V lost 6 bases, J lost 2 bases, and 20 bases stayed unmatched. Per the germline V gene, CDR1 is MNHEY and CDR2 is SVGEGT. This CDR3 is CASRGLSGTREVLQETQYF. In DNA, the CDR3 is TGTGCCAGCAGAGGTCTTTCGGGGACTAGAGAGGTCCTACAAGAGACCCAGTACTTC.

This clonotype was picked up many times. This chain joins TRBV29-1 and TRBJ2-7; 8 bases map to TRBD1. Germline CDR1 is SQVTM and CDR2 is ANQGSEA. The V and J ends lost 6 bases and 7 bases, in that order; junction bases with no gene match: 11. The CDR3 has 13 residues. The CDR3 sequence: CSVLKTGAGEQYF. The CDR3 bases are TGCAGCGTGTTGAAGACAGGGGCAGGGGAGCAGTACTTC.

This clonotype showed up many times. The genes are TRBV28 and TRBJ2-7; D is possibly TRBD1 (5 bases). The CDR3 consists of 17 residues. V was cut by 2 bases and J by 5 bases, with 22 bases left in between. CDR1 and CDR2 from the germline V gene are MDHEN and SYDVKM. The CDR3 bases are TGTGCCAGCAGTTTAATTTGTACAGGACCCATCCACCACGAGCAGTACTTC. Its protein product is CASSLICTGPIHHEQYF.

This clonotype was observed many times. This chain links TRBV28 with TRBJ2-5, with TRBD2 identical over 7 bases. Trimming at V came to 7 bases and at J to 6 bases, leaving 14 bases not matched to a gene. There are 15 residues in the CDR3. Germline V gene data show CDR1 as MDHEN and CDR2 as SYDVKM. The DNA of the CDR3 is TGTGCCAGCATGAAAAGGGAGGGCCTGGCGAAGACCCAGTACTTC. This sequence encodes CASMKREGLAKTQYF.

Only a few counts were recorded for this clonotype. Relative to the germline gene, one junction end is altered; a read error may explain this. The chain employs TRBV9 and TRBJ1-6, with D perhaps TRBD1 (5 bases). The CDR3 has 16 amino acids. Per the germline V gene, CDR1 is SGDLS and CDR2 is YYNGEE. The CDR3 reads CASSARSGSSNSPLHF. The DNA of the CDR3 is TGTGCCAGCAGCGCACGATCAGGGTCCTCTAATTCACCCCTCCACTTT.